The 7 T cell receptor beta chains reported below all come from one sample, sequenced in a study of blood T cell repertoires in COVID-19. Only in-frame clones appear in the TCRdb table, and some are missing; sequencing was by immunoSEQ multiplex PCR. The sample holds some 340,000 clones; 75% to 90% are singletons and the top ten take under 4%. Sample: peripheral blood. The receptors were sampled from a woman between 18 and 29 years old with acute or convalescent COVID-19.

The rearrangement links TRBV9 to TRBJ2-1; D is possibly TRBD2 (6 bases). Trimming shortened V by 6 bases and J by 1 base, and 11 bases separated the two germline ends. The CDR3 sequence is 14 residues long. Germline V gene sequence: CDR1 SGDLS, CDR2 YYNGEE. This CDR3 reads CASNSGVSYNEQFF. Written as DNA, the CDR3 is TGTGCCAGCAACTCGGGAGTGTCCTACAATGAGCAGTTCTTC. The full variable domain, its missing parts supplied by reference TRBV9 and TRBJ2-1, is DSGVTQTPKHLITATGQRVTLRCSPRSGDLSVYWYQQSLDQGLQFLIQYYNGEERAKGNILERFSAQQFPDLHSELNLSSLELGDSALYFCASNSGVSYNEQFFGPGTRLTVL.

The chain couples TRBV13 to TRBJ2-7; 9 positions agree with TRBD1. Germline assignment: CDR1 PRHDT and CDR2 FYEKMQ (reference sequence). Germline trimming cut 5 bases from V and 3 bases from J; bases unmatched to any gene: 5. The CDR3 covers 14 residues. The CDR3 region has the DNA TGTGCCAGCAGCCACCGGGACAGGGACTACGAGCAGTACTTC. It translates to CASSHRDRDYEQYF.

V usage is TRBV19 and J usage is TRBJ2-1; D might be TRBD2 (6 bases). The ends were cut back, 3 bases at V and 8 bases at J, with 11 bases in the middle. Germline assignment: CDR1 LNHDA and CDR2 SQIVND (reference sequence). The CDR3 has 13 amino acids. CDR3 DNA sequence: TGTGCCAGTAGTATGCGGGGTAGGGATGAGCAGTTCTTC. Its protein is CASSMRGRDEQFF.

J is TRBJ1-5 and V is TRBV28, with D perhaps matching TRBD1 (6 bases). The CDR3 length is 15 residues. CDR1 and CDR2 (germline): MDHEN, SYDVKM. Trimming removed 6 bases at V and 3 bases at J, with 15 bases between. This CDR3 reads CASSRGTKNNQPQHF. CDR3 sequence (DNA): TGTGCCAGCAGCCGAGGGACAAAGAACAATCAGCCCCAGCATTTT.

The CDR3 DNA is TGTGCCAGCAGTGATGTTTGGGGGGCTGGAAACACCATATATTTT. Residues: CASSDVWGAGNTIYF. The chain couples TRBV6-1 to TRBJ1-3; possibly TRBD1 for D (5 bases). This CDR3 contains 15 residues. V lost 3 bases and J lost 2, with 11 bases in between. Germline-derived CDR1 and CDR2 are MNHNS and SASEGT.

V gene TRBV28 combines with J gene TRBJ2-7; TRBD1 agrees at 9 bases. CDR3 length: 14 amino acids. Per germline, CDR1 MDHEN and CDR2 SYDVKM. J was trimmed by 2 bases and V by 2 bases; bases with no gene match: 1. The DNA of the CDR3 is TGTGCCAGCAGTTTAGGGACAGGGCCCTACGAGCAGTACTTC. This encodes CASSLGTGPYEQYF.

The CDR3 is CASSDRGSYEQYF. The CDR3 DNA reads as TGCGCCAGCAGTGACAGGGGCTCCTACGAGCAGTACTTC. This chain links TRBV10-1 with TRBJ2-7; a weak D match, TRBD1 (6 bases). The V end lost 3 bases, the J end lost 0 bases, and 6 bases lay between the germline ends. The germline gives CDR1 WNHNN, CDR2 SYGVQD (reference sequence). This CDR3 comprises 13 residues.